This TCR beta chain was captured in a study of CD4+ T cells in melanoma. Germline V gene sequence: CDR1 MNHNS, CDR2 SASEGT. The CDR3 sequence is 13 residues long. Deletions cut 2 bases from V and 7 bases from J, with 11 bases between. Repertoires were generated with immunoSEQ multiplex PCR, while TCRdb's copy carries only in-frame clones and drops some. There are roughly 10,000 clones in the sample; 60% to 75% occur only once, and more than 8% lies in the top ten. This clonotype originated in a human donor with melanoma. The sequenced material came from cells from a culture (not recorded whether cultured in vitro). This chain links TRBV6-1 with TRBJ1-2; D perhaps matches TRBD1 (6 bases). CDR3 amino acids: CASSESDRRGYTF. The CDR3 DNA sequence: TGTGCCAGCAGTGAATCTGACAGGCGTGGCTACACCTTC.